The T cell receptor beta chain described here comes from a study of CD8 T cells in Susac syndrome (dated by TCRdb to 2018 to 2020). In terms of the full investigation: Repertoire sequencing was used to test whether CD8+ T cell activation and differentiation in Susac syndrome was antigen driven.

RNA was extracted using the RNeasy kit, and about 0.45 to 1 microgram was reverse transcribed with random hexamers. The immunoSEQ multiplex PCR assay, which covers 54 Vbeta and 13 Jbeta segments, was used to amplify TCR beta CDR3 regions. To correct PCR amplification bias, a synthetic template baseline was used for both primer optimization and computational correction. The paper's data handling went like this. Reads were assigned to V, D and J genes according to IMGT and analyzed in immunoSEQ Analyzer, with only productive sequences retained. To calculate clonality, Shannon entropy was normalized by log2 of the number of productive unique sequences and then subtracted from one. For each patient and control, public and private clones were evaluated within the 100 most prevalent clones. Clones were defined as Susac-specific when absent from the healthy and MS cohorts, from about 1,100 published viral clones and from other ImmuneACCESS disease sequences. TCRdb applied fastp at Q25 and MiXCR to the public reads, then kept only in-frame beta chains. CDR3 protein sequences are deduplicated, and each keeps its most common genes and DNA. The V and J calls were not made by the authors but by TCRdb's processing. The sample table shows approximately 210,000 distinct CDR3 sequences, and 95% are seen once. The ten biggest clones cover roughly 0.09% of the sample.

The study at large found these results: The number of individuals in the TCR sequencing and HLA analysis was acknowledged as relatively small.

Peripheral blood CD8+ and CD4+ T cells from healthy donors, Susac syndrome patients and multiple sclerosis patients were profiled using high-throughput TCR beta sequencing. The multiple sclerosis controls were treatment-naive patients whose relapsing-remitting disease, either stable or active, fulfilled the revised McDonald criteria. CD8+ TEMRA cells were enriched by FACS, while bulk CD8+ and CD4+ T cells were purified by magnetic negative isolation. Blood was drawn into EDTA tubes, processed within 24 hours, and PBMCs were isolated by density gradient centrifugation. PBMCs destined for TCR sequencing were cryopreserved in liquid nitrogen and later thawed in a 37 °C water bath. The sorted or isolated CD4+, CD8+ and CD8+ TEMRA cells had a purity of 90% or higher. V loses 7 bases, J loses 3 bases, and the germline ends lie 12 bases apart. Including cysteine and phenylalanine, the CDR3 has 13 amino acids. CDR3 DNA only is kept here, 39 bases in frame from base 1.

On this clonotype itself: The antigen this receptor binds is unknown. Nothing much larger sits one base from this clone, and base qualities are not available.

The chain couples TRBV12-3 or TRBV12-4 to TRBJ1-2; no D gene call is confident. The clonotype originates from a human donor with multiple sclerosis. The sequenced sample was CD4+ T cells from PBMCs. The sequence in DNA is TGTGCCAGCATGGCAGGAGGATACTATGGCTACACCTTC. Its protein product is CASMAGGYYGYTF.